This T cell receptor beta chain was captured by sequencing in a study of patients and donors after allogeneic stem cell transplantation. TCRdb recomputed calls from the RT-PCR reads with MiXCR, one row per CDR3 protein. Among 900,000 to 1,000,000 distinct CDR3 sequences listed, more than 15% were seen once. This CDR3 has 15 residues. The V and J ends lost 3 bases and 5 bases, in that order; junction bases with no gene match: 7. Per germline, CDR1 LGHNA and CDR2 YNFKEQ. This chain joins TRBV4-2 and TRBJ2-7, with 10 bases matching TRBD2. This clonotype originated in a human donor who was either an allogeneic HSCT recipient or a stem cell or donor lymphocyte infusion donor (not recorded which). It is not recorded whose cells these are; they may come from a transplant donor. Sequencing was performed on blood, either unsorted or a sorted T cell fraction (not recorded which). CDR3 nucleotides: TGTGCCAGCAGCCAGTTCAGCGGGGGGGCCGACGAGCAGTACTTC. Amino acid sequence: CASSQFSGGADEQYF.